This paragraph reports one T cell receptor beta chain. It has no known antigen specificity. Per-nucleotide qualities are absent, and no much larger clonotype sits a single base away. These data belong to a study of cytomegalovirus exposure and HLA in healthy donors (dated by TCRdb to the late 2010s). Background on the whole study: In an earlier analysis of under 600 of the donors, 276 Gb of sequence data and 90 million to 120 million unique TCR beta sequences from about 179 million T cells were reported. A later genetic analysis took genome-wide SNP genotypes for about three fifths of the roughly 700 donors and used that subset as a discovery cohort. An early release covering more than 500 HLA-typed donors comprised about 300 gigabases of sequencing data and tens of millions of unique TCR sequences. Roughly five DR-DQ haplotypes were treated as single units for association and clustering because of strong linkage in the cohort. Of the 300 to 450 genotyped donors, about 80% fell in the genetic ancestry cluster associated with self-reported Caucasian donors. In the later analysis, no new phenotypic data were used to find candidate immune exposures; instead, reliance was placed on TCR beta sequences and their occurrence across donors. To predict cytomegalovirus infection status, the study brought together high-throughput TCR immunosequencing, statistical association of individual TCRs with disease status, and machine learning. To decide whether each TCR beta V gene segment behaved as functional or pseudogenic, an earlier analysis of 587 of the donors relied on high-throughput TCR beta sequencing. Using immunosequencing, the study profiled T cell repertoires from some 670 subjects and related those repertoires to cytomegalovirus serostatus. A separate validation cohort of 100 to 150 different subjects was used in addition to the roughly 640-subject first cohort. On average, 235,054 unique TCR beta nucleotide sequences were sequenced per donor among more than 350 genotyped donors of the cohort, with roughly a sixth of those sequences being non-productive. The number of donors typed differed by locus, with 629-630 for A, B, C, DRB1 and DQB1, around 560 for DQA1, some 570 for DPA1, and 472 for DPB1. Donor age, sex, ethnicity and CMV serostatus were collected together with the repertoire data. Every discovery cohort repertoire had been produced on one sequencing platform. In a later analysis, previously published TCR beta repertoires from 666 donors were re-analyzed and high-resolution HLA genotyping was added so that TCR occurrence patterns could be studied. HLA typing included class I and class II loci at four-digit resolution. The study aimed to test whether signatures of past pathogen exposure could be identified by cataloging public T cell receptors. Beyond this particular receptor, the publication reports: Because HLA typing was missing for some donors at each locus, association tests included only the typed subset. Most TCR sequences were observed very rarely across donors, whereas some public TCRs were present in many individuals. An association between a missense DCLRE1C variant and V-gene and J-gene trimming of TCR beta chains was found in a later genetic analysis and replicated in an independent cohort. A later analysis reported that several top co-occurrence clusters appeared linked to parvovirus B19, influenza, CMV and Epstein-Barr virus. It was suggested by the authors that the approach could potentially be generalized to other disease states and immunological phenotypes. Because counts were too low, roughly 17 rarely observed V segments, including chromosome 9 orphons, were left out of the earlier analysis of several hundred of the donors. According to a later genetic analysis, donors in an Asian-associated ancestry cluster had fewer N-insertions in productive TCRs than the approximately 670-donor mean. Presence/absence analyses assumed roughly uniform sequencing depth across donors, an assumption that may not hold. A further reported finding was that TCR beta sequences accurately predicted the HLA-A and HLA-B alleles for most subjects in the first cohort. This cohort had only TCR beta chains sequenced, and the lack of alpha or paired-chain data limited which features could be detected. When HLA alleles, especially DR and DQ, strongly co-occurred, attributing TCR associations to individual alleles was difficult. A later analysis found that TCR association rates varied across HLA loci, with DRB1 alleles showing the most associated TCRs and HLA-C alleles the fewest. CMV serostatus was the only immune exposure information available for the cohort. The study gave a list of about 170 TCR beta chains associated with cytomegalovirus. In vitro tests confirmed that a few of the cytomegalovirus-associated TCR beta chains recognize cytomegalovirus antigens. Compared with equally common non-associated chains, HLA-associated TCR beta chains in a later analysis were more clonally expanded and had lower generation probabilities. In an earlier analysis of fewer than 750 of the donors, most TCR beta V segments were observed in productive rearrangements about 90% or about 30% of the time, broadly matching IMGT annotations. Correlated functional status among segregating V segments might reflect linkage disequilibrium, but an unknown experimental factor could not be ruled out. Most CMV-associated TCR beta chains appeared to be HLA-restricted in a later analysis, and the HLA associations seemed to be driven largely by CMV exposure. In a later analysis, around 15,000 TCR beta sequences were associated with specific HLA alleles at a false discovery rate of 0.05. The classifier was reported to diagnose cytomegalovirus status with high specificity and sensitivity in both the original and validation cohorts. The sequencing pipeline was judged likely to have produced a cluster of highly shared sequence variants as a technical artifact.

The cohort was made up of hundreds of healthy bone marrow donors. At the time of sampling, all cohort members were nominally healthy, though unrecorded immune exposures were likely present. The donor tested CMV seronegative, placing the donor among the 300 to 450 seronegative members of the cohort. A peripheral blood sample was collected from each donor, and TCR beta sequencing was performed on peripheral blood mononuclear cells. The Qiagen DNeasy Blood Extraction Kit was used to extract genomic DNA from the blood cell samples. Library generation was performed with the immunoSEQ multiplex PCR assay. For the multiplex PCR, a mixture combining 60 forward primers for TCR Vbeta segments and 13 reverse primers for TCR Jbeta segments was used. A multiplex PCR assay on genomic DNA amplified the CDR3 region of rearranged TCR beta genes. The amplified TCR beta libraries were sequenced on the Illumina HiSeq System as 87-base-pair reads. Per the source publication's procedure: A later analysis counted approximately 76 million unique TCR beta chains across the roughly 700 repertoires, and about 10 million of these chains were shared by at least two donors. Raw reads were error-corrected and collapsed into unique sequences with a nearest-neighbor algorithm that merged closely related sequences to remove PCR and sequencing errors. To assign V, D and J gene segments, CDR3 sequences were aligned to IMGT reference sequences. For a sequence to be retained, at least a six-nucleotide match to both a V gene segment and a J gene segment was required. A rearrangement counted as productive if the CDR3 had no stop codons and remained in frame with V and J, and every other rearrangement counted as non-productive. CDR3 was defined by IMGT convention, running from the second conserved V-encoded cysteine to the conserved J-encoded phenylalanine. Sequences without an unambiguous match to a single V gene segment were excluded from the earlier analysis of about 640 of the donors. An earlier analysis of just under 600 of the donors called V segments functional above 56.7% productive rearrangements and segregating when the between-donor standard deviation exceeded 5%. A statistical classification framework was built to diagnose cytomegalovirus status from the catalog of TCR beta chain sequences. V and J gene assignment, in a later analysis, came from comparing TCR nucleotide sequences with IMGT/GENE-DB human TR gene sequences. The TCRdist pipeline was used in a later analysis to assign CDR3 sequences and most-parsimonious VDJ recombination scenarios. In a later analysis, each TCR beta chain was defined by its CDR3 amino acid sequence together with its V-gene family, and reads lacking a unique V-gene family were excluded. A later analysis removed nearly 600 highly shared, low-generation-probability nucleotide sequences to deal with suspected cross-contamination and a sequencing artifact. In a later analysis, a clonal expansion index for each public chain was calculated from normalized within-repertoire ranks of inferred template counts. A later analysis computed generation probabilities with a VDJ recombination model fitted to out-of-frame rearrangements, and checked the results against IGoR. In a later analysis, hypergeometric tests were used to score TCR-TCR, TCR-HLA and TCR-CMV co-occurrence, with a repertoire-size bias correction applied to TCR pairs. In a later analysis, false discovery rates were estimated by permuting HLA or CMV assignments 20 times. In a later analysis, co-occurring TCRs were grouped using DBSCAN, with TCRdist sequence similarity added in when clustering inside HLA-allele-positive subsets. Co-occurrence clustering excluded repertoires with fewer than 30,000 or more than 120,000 public chains, plus five with anomalous nucleotide sharing. This is the immuneACCESS table as TCRdb keeps it, with only in-frame sequences that have V and J called. A part of the clones is gone; compared with another copy, unresolved V genes explain less than half, and the rest is unexplained. That table is the source of V, J and clone size, and D and trimming were worked out from the DNA. Here the sample has 150,000 to 200,000 clones; around 74% occur a single time. The ten largest clonotypes hold roughly 1.4% of the sample.

This TCR was sampled from a woman younger than 45 in good health and CMV-seronegative. Sequencing was done on a sample of PBMCs.

The CDR3 has the sequence CASSHYRGLDGEQYF. The nucleotides are TGTGCCAGCTCACATTACAGGGGGCTTGATGGGGAGCAGTACTTC. The rearrangement joined TRBV18 to TRBJ2-7; 9 central nucleotides agree with TRBD1. The germline V gene gives CDR1 as KGHSH and CDR2 as LQKENI. Relative to germline, V is missing 4 bases and J is missing 7 bases, with 11 bases of the junction outside any gene match. Spanning cysteine to phenylalanine, the CDR3 consists of 15 amino acids. Left in the record is the CDR3 DNA by itself, 45 bases read in frame from the first base.